The next 20 T cell receptor beta chains were all read from a single sample in a study of cytomegalovirus exposure and HLA in healthy donors. Use of 60 Vbeta and 13 Jbeta primers characterized the PCR. Libraries were prepared by immunoSEQ multiplex PCR; TCRdb keeps only in-frame clonotypes and omits some of them. This table has 150,000 to 200,000 clones, 70% to 85% appearing once. The specimen was PBMCs. These receptors were taken from a girl aged 2 to 10 in good health and CMV-seropositive.

The CDR3 here is CASNLRQGTPKLFF. CDR3 bases: TGTGCCAGCAACCTCCGACAGGGAACGCCGAAGCTGTTTTTT. The chain recombines TRBV5-6 with TRBJ2-2; TRBD1 agrees at 7 bases. Germline assignment: CDR1 SGHDT and CDR2 YYEEEE. The CDR3 is 14 residues long. The junction had 14 bases not matched to a gene; V was cut back by 6 bases and J by 12 bases.

This clone was detected only once. This chain links TRBV6-5 with TRBJ2-7; the match to TRBD2 covers 9 bases. CDR1 MNHEY and CDR2 SVGAGI come from the germline V gene. CDR3 size: 16 residues. V lost 0 bases and J lost 5; bases outside the gene matches: 8. As DNA, the CDR3 is TGTGCCAGCAGTTACTCAGAAAAAGCGGGAGGCCACGAGCAGTACTTC. Encoded protein: CASSYSEKAGGHEQYF.

The CDR3 nucleotides are TGTGCCTGGAGTTTCAGCGGGAGTTACGAGCAGTACTTC. Amino acids: CAWSFSGSYEQYF. The J gene is TRBJ2-7, the V gene TRBV30; 8 bases map to TRBD2. V lost 2 bases to trimming and J lost 4 bases; unmatched junction nucleotides: 4. This CDR3 comprises 13 residues. Per germline, CDR1 GTSNPN and CDR2 SVGIG (reference sequence).

This clone has a handful of counts. This chain uses TRBV6-6 with TRBJ2-1; weak D call: TRBD2 (6 bases). Germline V gene sequence: CDR1 MNHNY, CDR2 SVGAGI (reference sequence). Trimming took 5 bases from V and 8 from J, leaving 13 bases between them. The CDR3 totals 13 residues. The CDR3, as DNA: TGTGCCAGCAGTACCCGGGGACTCGATGAGCAGTTCTTC. Translation: CASSTRGLDEQFF.

V is TRBV5-6 and J is TRBJ2-7; TRBD2 agrees at 8 bases. Germline V gene lookup returns CDR1 SGHDT and CDR2 YYEEEE. This CDR3 contains 13 residues. The V gene end was trimmed by 9 bases and the J gene end by 4 bases; junction bases not matched to a gene: 9. The CDR3 bases are TGTGCCAACAGGACTAGCAGACTTTACGAGCAGTACTTC. Residues: CANRTSRLYEQYF.

J is TRBJ1-1 and V is TRBV27; 7 bases map to TRBD1. From germline, CDR1 is MNHEY and CDR2 SMNVEV (reference sequence). J was trimmed by 7 bases and V by 0 bases; bases with no gene match: 8. The CDR3 runs to 15 residues. The CDR3: CASSLSGGPGGEAFF. DNA of the CDR3: TGTGCCAGCAGTTTATCGGGAGGTCCAGGGGGTGAAGCTTTCTTT.

The chain recombines TRBV27 with TRBJ1-1; weak D call: TRBD1 (5 bases). CDR3 length: 14 residues. The germline CDR1 and CDR2 sequences are MNHEY and SMNVEV (reference sequence). V lost 6 bases, J lost 5 bases, and 16 bases lay in between. The CDR3 protein is CASRPAGGRTEAFF. The CDR3 bases are TGTGCCAGCAGACCCGCCGGGGGACGGACTGAAGCTTTCTTT.

J is TRBJ2-7 and V is TRBV4-1; D perhaps matches TRBD2 (6 bases). The V gene's germline CDR1 is MGHRA and CDR2 YSYEKL. CDR3 length: 13 residues. Trimming left V 2 bases short and J 7 bases short, with 12 bases between. CDR3 coding DNA: TGCGCCAGCAGCCAAAGCGGAGGGTATGAGCAGTACTTC. Amino acids: CASSQSGGYEQYF.

The chain uses TRBV7-8 and TRBJ2-5; a possible D gene is TRBD1 (5 bases). The CDR3 has 16 residues. The germline gives CDR1 SGHVS, CDR2 FQNEAQ. Trimming removed 1 base from V and 4 bases from J, with 16 bases in between. CDR3 region: CASSLVGQLTGETQYF. For the CDR3, the DNA is TGTGCCAGCAGCTTAGTGGGCCAGCTTACAGGAGAGACCCAGTACTTC.

The sample holds a few counts of this clone. The chain couples TRBV29-1 to TRBJ1-1, with D maybe TRBD1 (6 bases). Trimming cost V 4 bases and J 5 bases, with 14 bases left between them. This CDR3 has 13 amino acids. CDR1 is SQVTM and CDR2 is ANQGSEA in the germline V gene. CDR3 in amino acids: CSVGVQGETEAFF. As DNA, the CDR3 is TGCAGCGTTGGGGTACAGGGAGAAACTGAAGCTTTCTTT.

The chain is built from TRBV30 and TRBJ2-7; D may be TRBD2 (5 bases). The CDR3 has 16 residues. Trimming removed 5 bases from V and 4 bases from J, with 24 bases in between. Germline V lookup: CDR1 GTSNPN, CDR2 SVGIG (reference sequence). The CDR3 nucleotides are TGTGCCTGGCGACCCCTGGGGAGCTCCCTGGGGTACGAGCAGTACTTC. Translated: CAWRPLGSSLGYEQYF.

The rearrangement links TRBV5-1 to TRBJ1-1; 8 bases are a match to TRBD1. The CDR3 is 15 residues long. Germline values: CDR1 SGHRS, CDR2 YFSETQ. Unmatched junction bases numbered 6, after V lost 4 bases and J lost 1 base. The CDR3, as DNA: TGCGCCAGCAGCCCGGGACAGGCCGGGAACACTGAAGCTTTCTTT. Translation: CASSPGQAGNTEAFF.

The rearrangement joins TRBV5-1 to TRBJ1-1; D is undetermined. Germline CDR1 reads SGHRS; CDR2 reads YFSETQ. Trimming shortened V by 2 bases and J by 4 bases, and 9 bases separated the two germline ends. The CDR3 runs to 13 residues. The CDR3 coding sequence is TGCGCCAGCAGCTTCAACAGTGGCACTGAAGCTTTCTTT. Amino acid sequence: CASSFNSGTEAFF.

The chain couples TRBV30 to TRBJ2-5, with D tentatively TRBD1 (6 bases). Trimming stripped 0 bases from V and 3 bases from J, with 17 bases between. The germline V gene has CDR1 GTSNPN and CDR2 SVGIG (reference sequence). The CDR3 loop spans 16 amino acids. DNA for the CDR3: TGTGCCTGGAGTGTACAAGTCCACAAGGGGGAAGAGACCCAGTACTTC. Translation gives CAWSVQVHKGEETQYF.

The J gene is TRBJ1-6, the V gene TRBV30, with 9 bases that match TRBD1. Losses at the gene ends were 0 bases for V and 9 bases for J; bases not matched to a gene: 9. Germline CDR1 is GTSNPN and CDR2 is SVGIG (reference sequence). This CDR3 comprises 16 residues. CDR3 amino acids: CAWSVRRGQGGSPLHF. CDR3 bases: TGTGCCTGGAGTGTACGCCGGGGACAGGGCGGTTCACCCCTCCACTTT. Variable domain in full (rest from reference TRBV30 and TRBJ1-6): SQTIHQWPATLVQPVGSPLSLECTVEGTSNPNLYWYRQAAGRGLQLLFYSVGIGQISSEVPQNLSASRPQDRQFILSSKKLLLSDSGFYLCAWSVRRGQGGSPLHFGNGTRLTVT.

The rearrangement joins TRBV28 to TRBJ2-2; no clear D gene. Trimming cost V 6 bases and J 1 base, with 9 bases left between them. CDR1 MDHEN and CDR2 SYDVKM come from the germline V gene. CDR3 length: 14 residues. Written as DNA, the CDR3 is TGTGCCAGCAGGGTCAGGCAGAACACCGGGGAGCTGTTTTTT. Protein: CASRVRQNTGELFF.

This chain uses TRBV6-1 with TRBJ1-5; the D is unclear. The CDR3 runs 13 residues. Looked up from germline, CDR1 is MNHNS and CDR2 is SASEGT. Trimming took 3 bases from V and 5 from J, leaving 8 bases between them. CDR3: CASSDPTDQPQHF. In DNA form, the CDR3 reads TGTGCCAGCAGTGACCCGACTGATCAGCCCCAGCATTTT.

The rearrangement joins TRBV5-1 to TRBJ2-7; tentatively, D is TRBD1 (7 bases). Trimming pared 3 bases from V and 1 base from J, leaving 14 bases between. Germline lookup yields CDR1 SGHRS and CDR2 YFSETQ. This CDR3 has 15 residues. CDR3 sequence (DNA): TGCGCCAGCAGCTCGGGGGACAGCTTATCCTACGAGCAGTACTTC. Residues: CASSSGDSLSYEQYF.

This chain joins TRBV6-4 and TRBJ2-2, with 7 bases fitting TRBD1. CDR3 length equals 14 residues. The J segment lost 3 bases and the V segment lost 6 bases, leaving 4 bases of the junction unmatched. Germline V CDR1 and CDR2: MRHNA, SNTAGT. The chain's CDR3 is CASRYQGDTGELFF. CDR3 bases: TGTGCCAGCAGATACCAGGGGGACACCGGGGAGCTGTTTTTT.

CDR3 loop: CAWTRQSYNEQFF. The CDR3 DNA follows: TGTGCCTGGACCCGACAGTCCTACAATGAGCAGTTCTTC. The V call is TRBV30, the J call TRBJ2-1; tentative D call: TRBD1 (5 bases). Germline assignment: CDR1 GTSNPN and CDR2 SVGIG (reference sequence). Trimming pared 4 bases from V and 1 base from J, leaving 8 bases between. This CDR3 comprises 13 residues. Full variable domain (outside the CDR3, taken from reference TRBV30 and TRBJ2-1): SQTIHQWPATLVQPVGSPLSLECTVEGTSNPNLYWYRQAAGRGLQLLFYSVGIGQISSEVPQNLSASRPQDRQFILSSKKLLLSDSGFYLCAWTRQSYNEQFFGPGTRLTVL.